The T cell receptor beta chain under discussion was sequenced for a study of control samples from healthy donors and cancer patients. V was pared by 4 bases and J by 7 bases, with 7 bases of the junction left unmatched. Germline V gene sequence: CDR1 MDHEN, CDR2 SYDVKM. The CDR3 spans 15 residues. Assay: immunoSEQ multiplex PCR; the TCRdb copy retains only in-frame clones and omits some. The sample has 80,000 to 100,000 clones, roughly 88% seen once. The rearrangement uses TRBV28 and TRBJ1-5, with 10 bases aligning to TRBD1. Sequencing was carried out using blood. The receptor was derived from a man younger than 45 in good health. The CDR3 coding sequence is TGTGCCAGCAGTTCTACGGGACAGGGGAACCAGCCCCAGCATTTT. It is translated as CASSSTGQGNQPQHF.